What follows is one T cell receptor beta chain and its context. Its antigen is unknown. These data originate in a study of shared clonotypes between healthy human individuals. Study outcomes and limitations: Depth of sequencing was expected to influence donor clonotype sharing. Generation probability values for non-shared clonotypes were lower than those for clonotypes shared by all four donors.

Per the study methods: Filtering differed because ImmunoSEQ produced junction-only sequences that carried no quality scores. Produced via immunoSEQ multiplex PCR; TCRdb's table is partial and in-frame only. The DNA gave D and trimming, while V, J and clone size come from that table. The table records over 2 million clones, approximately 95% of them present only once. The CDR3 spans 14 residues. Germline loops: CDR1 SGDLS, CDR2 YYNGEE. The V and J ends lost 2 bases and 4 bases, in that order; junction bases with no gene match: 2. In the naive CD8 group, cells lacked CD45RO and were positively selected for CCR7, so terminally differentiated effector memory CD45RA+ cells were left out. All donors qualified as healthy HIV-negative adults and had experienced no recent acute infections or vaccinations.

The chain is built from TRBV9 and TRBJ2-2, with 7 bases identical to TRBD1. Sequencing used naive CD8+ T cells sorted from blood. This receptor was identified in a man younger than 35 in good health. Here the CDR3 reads CASSVDRPTGELFF. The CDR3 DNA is TGTGCCAGCAGCGTGGACAGGCCCACCGGGGAGCTGTTTTTT. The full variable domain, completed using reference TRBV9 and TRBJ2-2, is DSGVTQTPKHLITATGQRVTLRCSPRSGDLSVYWYQQSLDQGLQFLIQYYNGEERAKGNILERFSAQQFPDLHSELNLSSLELGDSALYFCASSVDRPTGELFFGEGSRLTVL.